The 15 T cell receptor beta chains below all came from one sample that was sequenced in a study of shared clonotypes between healthy human individuals. The method was immunoSEQ multiplex PCR; TCRdb's version includes in-frame clones alone and lacks a portion of them. The profile shows hundreds of thousands of clones, roughly 70% of them singletons. Sequencing input: memory CD4+ T cells sorted from blood. Subset defined: CD45RA-negative fraction. The receptor set was obtained from a man aged 25-45 years in good health.

The chain uses TRBV2 and TRBJ2-4; D is perhaps TRBD1 or TRBD2 (5 bases each). CDR3 length equals 15 residues. Trimming pared 6 bases from V and 2 bases from J, leaving 14 bases between. Germline loops: CDR1 SNHLY, CDR2 FYNNEI. CDR3 nucleotide sequence: TGTGCCAGCAGAGGAGGCAGGGATACCAAAAACATTCAGTACTTC. Encoded protein: CASRGGRDTKNIQYF.

This chain connects TRBV10-1 to TRBJ2-2; the D gene is possibly TRBD2 (6 bases). The V and J ends lost 0 bases and 6 bases respectively, with 14 bases between them. CDR1 and CDR2 (germline): WNHNN, SYGVQD (reference sequence). This CDR3 spans 16 amino acids. CDR3 residues: CASSESRLVTSGELFF. For the CDR3, the DNA is TGCGCCAGCAGTGAGTCCCGACTAGTTACCTCCGGGGAGCTGTTTTTT.

This clone was recorded only once. The chain joins TRBV11-2 to TRBJ1-2; D uncertain. Germline V gene sequence: CDR1 SGHAT, CDR2 FQNNGV. V was pared by 2 bases and J by 7 bases, with 17 bases between. The CDR3 length is 15 residues. In DNA, the CDR3 is TGTGCCAGCAGCTTATTCGGCCTCGGTCGAGTTGGCTACACCTTC. It encodes CASSLFGLGRVGYTF. The full variable domain, its missing parts supplied by reference TRBV11-2 and TRBJ1-2, is EAGVAQSPRYKIIEKRQSVAFWCNPISGHATLYWYQQILGQGPKLLIQFQNNGVVDDSQLPKDRFSAERLKGVDSTLKIQPAKLEDSAVYLCASSLFGLGRVGYTFGSGTRLTVV.

The chain is built from TRBV11-2 and TRBJ1-1; D gene unclear. V was trimmed by 4 bases and J by 3 bases, leaving 18 bases between them. Per the germline V gene, CDR1 is SGHAT and CDR2 is FQNNGV. CDR3 size: 16 residues. CDR3 DNA sequence: TGTGCCAGCAGCTCAGGTTTTCGGAGACGGGACACTGAAGCTTTCTTT. Protein sequence: CASSSGFRRRDTEAFF.

The gene calls are TRBV6-5 and TRBJ1-2, with D tentatively TRBD1 (5 bases). The germline V gene encodes CDR1 MNHEY and CDR2 SVGAGI. V lost 5 bases and J lost 2, with 9 bases in between. This CDR3 region has 13 residues. The CDR3 loop reads CASSMDKNYGYTF. The DNA of the CDR3 is TGTGCCAGCAGTATGGACAAGAACTATGGCTACACCTTC.

This clone has only one observation. This chain links TRBV27 with TRBJ2-5; D is undetermined. This CDR3 comprises 16 residues. CDR1 is MNHEY and CDR2 is SMNVEV in the germline V gene (reference sequence). Between the trimmed V and J ends, which lost 6 bases and 0 bases, there was a span of 17 bases. The CDR3 sequence: CASSRAGGTNQETQYF. CDR3 in DNA: TGTGCCAGCAGCCGCGCTGGCGGCACAAACCAAGAGACCCAGTACTTC.

Details on this clone: Possible read error: a much larger clone is one base away. The V gene is TRBV6-5, the J gene TRBJ1-1, with D perhaps matching TRBD1 (6 bases). Germline loops: CDR1 MNHEY, CDR2 SVGAGI. The CDR3 sequence is 13 residues long. V was clipped by 2 bases and J by 5 bases, with 9 bases between them. CDR3: CASSYRGGTEAFF. The CDR3 DNA reads as TGTGCCAGCAGTTACAGGGGGGGGACTGAAGCTTTCTTT.

This clone qualifies as medium-sized. V is TRBV6-6 and J is TRBJ1-3; weak D call: TRBD1 (5 bases). CDR1 and CDR2 (germline): MNHNY, SVGAGI (reference sequence). Trimming removed 6 bases at V and 4 bases at J, with 10 bases between. The CDR3 sequence is 13 residues long. The CDR3 loop reads CASSRTTGNTIYF. In DNA form, the CDR3 reads TGTGCCAGCAGCCGGACAACCGGAAACACCATATATTTT.

The chain has TRBV4-3 and TRBJ1-5; perhaps TRBD1 as D (6 bases). Per germline, CDR1 LGHNA and CDR2 YSLEER. V was pared by 1 base and J by 3 bases, with 10 bases between. CDR3 length: 15 amino acids. In DNA, the CDR3 is TGCGCCAGCAGCCAAGGAGACAGGAACAATCAGCCCCAGCATTTT. As protein: CASSQGDRNNQPQHF.

The V gene is TRBV6-1, the J gene TRBJ1-2, with TRBD1 matching 9 bases. Germline values: CDR1 MNHNS, CDR2 SASEGT. This CDR3 has 13 residues. The V segment lost 5 bases and the J segment 7 bases; nucleotides outside the gene matches: 5. In DNA, the CDR3 is TGTGCCAGCAGTAGGGGACAGGGAAGTGGCTACACCTTC. As protein: CASSRGQGSGYTF.

The chain links TRBV27 to TRBJ2-7, with TRBD2 matching over 8 bases. Germline V gene lookup returns CDR1 MNHEY and CDR2 SMNVEV (reference sequence). The CDR3 is made up of 15 amino acids. J lost 4 bases, V lost 6 bases, and 11 bases had no gene match. CDR3 in DNA: TGTGCCAGCAGCGCGGCCGGGACTAGTAAATACGAGCAGTACTTC. It yields the protein CASSAAGTSKYEQYF.

The gene calls are TRBV27 and TRBJ1-5; D ambiguous. Trimming took 5 bases from V and 2 from J, leaving 13 bases between them. Looked up from germline, CDR1 is MNHEY and CDR2 is SMNVEV (reference sequence). This CDR3 contains 15 residues. The CDR3 bases are TGTGCCAGCAGTAATGTTTGGGTTGGCAATCAGCCCCAGCATTTT. Amino acids: CASSNVWVGNQPQHF.

The genes are TRBV7-2 and TRBJ1-2; the match to TRBD1 covers 10 bases. The V segment lost 4 bases and the J segment 6 bases; nucleotides outside the gene matches: 8. This CDR3 spans 15 amino acids. Per germline, CDR1 SGHTA and CDR2 FQGNSA. CDR3 region: CASSSQRTGGNGYTF. The CDR3 DNA is TGTGCCAGCAGCTCTCAGCGGACAGGGGGTAATGGCTACACCTTC.

J is TRBJ2-7 and V is TRBV7-2; possible D gene TRBD1, 5 bases. CDR3 size: 14 residues. Per germline, CDR1 SGHTA and CDR2 FQGNSA. V dropped 4 bases and J dropped 0 bases, with 10 bases sitting between them. The CDR3 region has the DNA TGTGCCAGCAGCTCCATCAGGGCCTCCTACGAGCAGTACTTC. It yields the protein CASSSIRASYEQYF.

The J gene is TRBJ1-4, the V gene TRBV7-8; no clear D gene. The CDR3 covers 12 residues. V lost 1 base and J lost 7, with 4 bases in between. Germline-derived CDR1 and CDR2 are SGHVS and FQNEAQ. The CDR3 nucleotides are TGTGCCAGCAGCTTAGGGCCTGAAAAACTGTTTTTT. Translation gives CASSLGPEKLFF.